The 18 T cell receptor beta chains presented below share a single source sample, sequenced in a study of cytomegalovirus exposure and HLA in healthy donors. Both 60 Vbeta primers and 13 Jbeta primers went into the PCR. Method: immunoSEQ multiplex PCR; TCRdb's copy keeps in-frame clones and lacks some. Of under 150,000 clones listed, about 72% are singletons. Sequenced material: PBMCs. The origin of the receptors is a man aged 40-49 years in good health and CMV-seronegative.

The CDR3 DNA reads as TGCGCCAGCAGTGAGTCTGGCGGCAGGGGGGAGACCCAGTACTTC. As protein: CASSESGGRGETQYF. The rearrangement uses TRBV10-1 and TRBJ2-5; 7 bases agree with TRBD1. The CDR3 contains 15 residues. Germline assignment: CDR1 WNHNN and CDR2 SYGVQD (reference sequence). After removal of 0 bases from V and 5 bases from J, the junction contained 6 bases not matched to a gene.

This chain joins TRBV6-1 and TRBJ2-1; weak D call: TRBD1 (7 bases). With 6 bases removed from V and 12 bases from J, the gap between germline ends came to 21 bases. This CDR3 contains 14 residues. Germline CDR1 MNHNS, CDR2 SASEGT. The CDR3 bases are TGTGCCAGCAGCGACCCGGAGGGGGCTGTAAGGCAGTTCTTC. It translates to CASSDPEGAVRQFF.

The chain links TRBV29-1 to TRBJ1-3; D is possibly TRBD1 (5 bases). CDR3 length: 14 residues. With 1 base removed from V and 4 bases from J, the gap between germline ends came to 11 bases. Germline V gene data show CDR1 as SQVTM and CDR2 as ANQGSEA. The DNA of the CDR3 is TGCAGCGTTGAAGGTTCGCCAGGGGGAAACACCATATATTTT. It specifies CSVEGSPGGNTIYF.

The CDR3 nucleotides are TGTGCCAGCAGCTTATACAGGAACACCGGGGAGCTGTTTTTT. This gives the protein CASSLYRNTGELFF. The chain is built from TRBV7-2 and TRBJ2-2; D is undetermined. V was cut by 2 bases and J by 1 base, with 5 bases left in between. The CDR3 extends over 14 amino acids. Germline V gives CDR1 SGHTA, CDR2 FQGNSA.

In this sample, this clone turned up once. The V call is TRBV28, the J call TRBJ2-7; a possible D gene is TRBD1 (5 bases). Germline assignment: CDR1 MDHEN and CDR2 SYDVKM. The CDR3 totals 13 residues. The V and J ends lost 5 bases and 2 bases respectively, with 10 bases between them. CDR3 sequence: CASSPWGAYEQYF. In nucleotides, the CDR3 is TGTGCCAGCAGTCCCTGGGGCGCCTACGAGCAGTACTTC.

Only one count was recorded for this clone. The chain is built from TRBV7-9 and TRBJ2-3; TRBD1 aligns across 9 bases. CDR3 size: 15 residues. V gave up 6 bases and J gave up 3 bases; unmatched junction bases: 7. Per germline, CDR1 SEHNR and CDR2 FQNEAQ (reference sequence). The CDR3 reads CASSRTGDLTDTQYF. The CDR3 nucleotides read TGTGCCAGCAGTCGGACAGGGGACCTAACAGATACGCAGTATTTT.

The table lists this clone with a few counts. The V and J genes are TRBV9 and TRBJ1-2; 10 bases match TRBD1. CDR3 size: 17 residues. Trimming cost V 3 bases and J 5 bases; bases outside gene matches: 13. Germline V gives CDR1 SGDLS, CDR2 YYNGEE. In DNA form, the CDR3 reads TGTGCCAGCAGCGGGTATTACGGACAGGGGGTATTTTATGGCTACACCTTC. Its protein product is CASSGYYGQGVFYGYTF. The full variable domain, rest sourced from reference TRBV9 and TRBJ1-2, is DSGVTQTPKHLITATGQRVTLRCSPRSGDLSVYWYQQSLDQGLQFLIQYYNGEERAKGNILERFSAQQFPDLHSELNLSSLELGDSALYFCASSGYYGQGVFYGYTFGSGTRLTVV.

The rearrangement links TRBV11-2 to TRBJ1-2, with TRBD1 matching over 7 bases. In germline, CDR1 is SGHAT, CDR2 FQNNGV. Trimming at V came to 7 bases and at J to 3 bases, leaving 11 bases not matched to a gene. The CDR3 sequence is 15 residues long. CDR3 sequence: CASTLPAGTDYGYTF. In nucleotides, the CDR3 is TGTGCCAGCACCCTCCCCGCTGGGACAGACTATGGCTACACCTTC.

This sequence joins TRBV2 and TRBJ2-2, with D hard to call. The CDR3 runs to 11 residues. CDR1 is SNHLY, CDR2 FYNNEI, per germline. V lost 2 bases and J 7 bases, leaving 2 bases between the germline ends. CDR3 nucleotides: TGTGCCAGCAGTGAATACGGGGAGCTGTTTTTT. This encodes CASSEYGELFF. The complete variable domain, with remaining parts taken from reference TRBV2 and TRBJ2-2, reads EPEVTQTPSHQVTQMGQEVILRCVPISNHLYFYWYRQILGQKVEFLVSFYNNEISEKSEIFDDQFSVERPDGSNFTLKIRSTKLEDSAMYFCASSEYGELFFGEGSRLTVL.

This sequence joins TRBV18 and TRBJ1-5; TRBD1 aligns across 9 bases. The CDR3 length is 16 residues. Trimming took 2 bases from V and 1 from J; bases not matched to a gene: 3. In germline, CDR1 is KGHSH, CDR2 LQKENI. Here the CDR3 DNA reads TGTGCCAGCTCACCAGGACAGGGGACCAGCAATCAGCCCCAGCATTTT. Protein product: CASSPGQGTSNQPQHF.

Written as DNA, the CDR3 is TGTGCCAGCAGTTCCCTAAGATCCTACGAGCAGTACTTC. Encoded protein: CASSSLRSYEQYF. J is TRBJ2-7 and V is TRBV25-1, with unresolved D. The CDR3 covers 13 residues. Germline CDR1 MGHDK, CDR2 SYGVNS. Trimming removed 5 bases from V and 1 base from J, with 9 bases in between.

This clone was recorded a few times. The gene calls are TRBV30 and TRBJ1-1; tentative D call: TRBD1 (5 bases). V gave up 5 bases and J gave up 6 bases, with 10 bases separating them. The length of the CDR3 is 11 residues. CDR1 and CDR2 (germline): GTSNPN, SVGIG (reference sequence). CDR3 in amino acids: CAWAGVAEAFF. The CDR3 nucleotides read TGTGCCTGGGCGGGGGTGGCTGAAGCTTTCTTT.

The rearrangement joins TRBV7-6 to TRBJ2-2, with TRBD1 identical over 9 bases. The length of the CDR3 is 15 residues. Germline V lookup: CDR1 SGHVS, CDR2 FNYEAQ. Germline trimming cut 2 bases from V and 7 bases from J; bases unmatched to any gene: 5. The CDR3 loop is CASSLNRGLGGELFF. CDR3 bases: TGTGCCAGCAGCTTAAACAGGGGGCTCGGCGGGGAGCTGTTTTTT. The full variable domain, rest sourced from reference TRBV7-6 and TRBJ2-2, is GAGVSQSPRYKVTKRGQDVALRCDPISGHVSLYWYRQALGQGPEFLTYFNYEAQQDKSGLPNDRFSAERPEGSISTLTIQRTEQRDSAMYRCASSLNRGLGGELFFGEGSRLTVL.

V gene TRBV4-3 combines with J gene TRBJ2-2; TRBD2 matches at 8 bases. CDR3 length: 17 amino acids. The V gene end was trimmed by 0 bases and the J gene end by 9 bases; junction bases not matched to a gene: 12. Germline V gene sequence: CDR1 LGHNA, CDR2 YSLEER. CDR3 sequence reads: CASSQDTGGAGVRELFF. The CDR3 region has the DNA TGCGCCAGCAGCCAAGATACGGGAGGGGCCGGGGTTCGGGAGCTGTTTTTT.

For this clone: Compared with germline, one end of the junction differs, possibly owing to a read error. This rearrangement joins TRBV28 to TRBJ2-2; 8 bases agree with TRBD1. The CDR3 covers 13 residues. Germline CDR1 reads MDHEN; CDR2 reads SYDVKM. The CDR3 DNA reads TGTGCCAGCAGTTTACAGGGGGCCGGGGCGCTGTTTTTT. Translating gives CASSLQGAGALFF.

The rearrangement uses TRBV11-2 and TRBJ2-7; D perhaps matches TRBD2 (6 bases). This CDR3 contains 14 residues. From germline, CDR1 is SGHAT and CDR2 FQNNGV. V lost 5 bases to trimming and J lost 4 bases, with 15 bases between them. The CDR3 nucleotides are TGTGCCAGCAGCCCATCGGGACTGCTATACGAGCAGTACTTC. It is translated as CASSPSGLLYEQYF.

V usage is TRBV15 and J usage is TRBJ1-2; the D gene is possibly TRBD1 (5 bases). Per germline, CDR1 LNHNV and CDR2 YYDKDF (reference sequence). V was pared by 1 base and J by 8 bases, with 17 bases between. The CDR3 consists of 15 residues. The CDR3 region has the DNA TGTGCCACCAGCAGAGGACTGGTCAGGGAATACGGCTACACCTTC. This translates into CATSRGLVREYGYTF.

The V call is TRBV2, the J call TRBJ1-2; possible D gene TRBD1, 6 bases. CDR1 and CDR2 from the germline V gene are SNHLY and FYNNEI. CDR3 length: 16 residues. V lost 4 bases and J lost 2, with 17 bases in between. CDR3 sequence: CASSVNRDGGNYGYTF. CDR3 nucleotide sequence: TGTGCCAGCAGTGTAAACAGGGACGGAGGAAACTATGGCTACACCTTC.